The entry below gives a single T cell receptor beta chain sequence along with its context. Its antigen remains unknown. Every bit of the isolated RNA underwent reverse transcription, so sequencing read expressed TCRB transcripts. Some clones are missing from TCRdb's copy, which holds only in-frame ones; the method was immunoSEQ multiplex PCR. The sample lists about 160,000 clones; 10% were seen once. The sample is drawn from a study of beta chain features in type 1 diabetes. The ends lost 5 bases at V and 4 bases at J; junction bases unmatched: 11. This CDR3 has 18 residues. The germline V gene encodes CDR1 GTSNPN and CDR2 SVGIG (reference sequence). About 110 mL of blood, on average, came from one heparinised draw per donor. Via CD45RO/CCR7/CD25/CD127/CD95/CD27, cells of the CD4+ naive, central memory, regulatory and stem cell-like memory subsets were sorted. Notes on the study in general: Naive, central memory and Treg TCRB repertoires appeared more alike in patients than in healthy donors. Across all four CD4+ subsets, people with type 1 diabetes showed modestly shorter TCRB CDR3s.

The V gene is TRBV30, the J gene TRBJ2-2, with TRBD2 identical over 15 bases. Sequencing was carried out using central memory CD4+ T cells from blood. The source of this sequence is a man in his thirties or forties with type 1 diabetes. CDR3 DNA sequence: TGTGCCTGGGAGGGAGGGACTAGCGGGAGGAAGGTCACCGGGGAGCTGTTTTTT. It is translated as CAWEGGTSGRKVTGELFF.